Each of the 28 T cell receptor beta chains below was sequenced from the same sample in a study of graft-versus-host responses after intestinal transplantation. Repertoires were generated with immunoSEQ multiplex PCR, while TCRdb's copy carries only in-frame clones and drops some. The sample has 90,000 to 95,000 clones; around 90% are singletons. Their specific antigens are unknown. The sample consisted of unstimulated CD8+ T cells sorted from spleen or lymph node cells, taken before intestinal transplant. The source of these receptors is a human donor who received an intestinal transplant.

This CDR3 reads CSANTGVGSPLHF. The CDR3 DNA sequence: TGCAGCGCCAATACAGGGGTCGGTTCACCCCTCCACTTT. The chain has TRBV29-1 and TRBJ1-6; 7 bases are a match to TRBD1. J gave up 9 bases and V 7 bases, and 9 bases lay outside the gene matches. The CDR3 totals 13 residues. Germline CDR1 and CDR2: SQVTM and ANQGSEA.

This clone has a single count. This chain uses TRBV29-1 with TRBJ2-7; 12 nucleotides match TRBD2. The CDR3 is 13 amino acids. Germline lookup yields CDR1 SQVTM and CDR2 ANQGSEA. Trimming took 7 bases from V and 3 from J; bases not matched to a gene: 4. The DNA of the CDR3 is TGCAGCGCTACGACTAGCGGGAGCTACGAGCAGTACTTC. It specifies CSATTSGSYEQYF.

V is TRBV28 and J is TRBJ1-1; 7 nucleotides agree with TRBD1. Germline V gene lookup returns CDR1 MDHEN and CDR2 SYDVKM. V dropped 3 bases and J dropped 1; count of bases not matched to a gene: 5. The CDR3 totals 15 residues. CDR3 amino acids: CASSFPTGPNTEAFF. The CDR3 nucleotides are TGTGCCAGCAGTTTCCCGACAGGGCCGAACACTGAAGCTTTCTTT.

The rearrangement joins TRBV7-6 to TRBJ2-3; D may match TRBD1 or TRBD2 (5 bases each). This CDR3 has 13 residues. V lost 4 bases, J lost 4 bases, and 9 bases lay in between. Germline V gene sequence: CDR1 SGHVS, CDR2 FNYEAQ. CDR3 nucleotide sequence: TGTGCCAGCAGCTCTGGGGGACCAGATACGCAGTATTTT. This codes for CASSSGGPDTQYF.

This clone came up once. V is TRBV4-2 and J is TRBJ2-4; TRBD2 agrees at 8 bases. V lost 0 bases and J lost 2; bases outside the gene matches: 9. Germline V CDR1 and CDR2: LGHNA, YNFKEQ. CDR3 length equals 18 residues. For the CDR3, the DNA is TGTGCCAGCAGCCAAGATCATATAGCGGGAATCACCAAAAACATTCAGTACTTC. Translated, it gives CASSQDHIAGITKNIQYF.

This clone is labeled as medium-sized (0.01 to 0.1%). The chain has TRBV4-1 and TRBJ2-1; 7 positions agree with TRBD1. The germline gives CDR1 MGHRA, CDR2 YSYEKL. Trimming cost V 1 base and J 9 bases; bases outside gene matches: 12. The CDR3 length is 16 residues. CDR3 in amino acids: CASSQVGQEGNREQFF. The CDR3 region has the DNA TGCGCCAGCAGCCAAGTAGGACAGGAAGGAAATCGTGAGCAGTTCTTC.

The chain recombines TRBV9 with TRBJ1-1; 7 bases are shared with TRBD1. Unmatched junction bases numbered 5, after V lost 3 bases and J lost 0 bases. CDR3 length equals 15 residues. Germline V gene sequence: CDR1 SGDLS, CDR2 YYNGEE. CDR3 sequence reads: CASSARQGLNTEAFF. The CDR3 DNA reads TGTGCCAGCAGCGCCAGACAGGGTTTGAACACTGAAGCTTTCTTT.

The chain joins TRBV2 to TRBJ2-1, with 10 nucleotides matching TRBD1. Trimming removed 11 bases from V and 2 bases from J; junction bases left unmatched: 9. This CDR3 contains 15 residues. CDR1 is SNHLY, CDR2 FYNNEI, per germline. The DNA for the CDR3 is TGTGCCTGGACAGGGGGAGGAGGTGCCTACAATGAGCAGTTCTTC. Protein sequence: CAWTGGGGAYNEQFF.

This clone was observed a single time. The V call is TRBV7-9, the J call TRBJ2-2; TRBD1 aligns across 7 bases. The germline gives CDR1 SEHNR, CDR2 FQNEAQ (reference sequence). The V and J ends lost 2 bases and 4 bases, in that order; junction bases with no gene match: 10. This CDR3 is built from 17 residues. CDR3 sequence (DNA): TGTGCCAGCAGCTTACCGGGCAGGGGGTCGGGCACCGGGGAGCTGTTTTTT. Translated: CASSLPGRGSGTGELFF.

The chain joins TRBV27 to TRBJ1-2; no clear D. CDR1 and CDR2 from the germline V gene are MNHEY and SMNVEV (reference sequence). This CDR3 has 15 amino acids. Trimming shortened V by 6 bases and J by 5 bases, and 19 bases separated the two germline ends. As DNA, the CDR3 is TGTGCCAGCAGCTACAGCCCCCCTCCCGGGTATGGCTACACCTTC. Translated: CASSYSPPPGYGYTF.

V usage is TRBV27 and J usage is TRBJ2-1; D is undetermined. V was cut by 5 bases and J by 1 base, with 15 bases left in between. CDR1 and CDR2 from the germline V gene are MNHEY and SMNVEV (reference sequence). CDR3 length: 16 amino acids. Here the CDR3 DNA reads TGTGCCAGCAGTCTAACTGTAGCTGATTCCTACAATGAGCAGTTCTTC. Protein product: CASSLTVADSYNEQFF.

The V gene is TRBV10-3, the J gene TRBJ2-7; TRBD1 agrees at 7 bases. Trimming at V came to 3 bases and at J to 7 bases, leaving 9 bases not matched to a gene. Germline V gene sequence: CDR1 ENHRY, CDR2 SYGVKD. This CDR3 spans 14 amino acids. Written as DNA, the CDR3 is TGTGCCATCAGTGACTGGGACAGTTCCATTGAGCAGTACTTC. This codes for CAISDWDSSIEQYF.

The table lists this clone with a count of one. The chain uses TRBV7-9 and TRBJ1-2, with 7 bases lining up with TRBD1. The V gene's germline CDR1 is SEHNR and CDR2 FQNEAQ (reference sequence). The CDR3 is 17 residues long. Trimming removed 5 bases from V and 8 bases from J; junction bases left unmatched: 20. CDR3 DNA: TGTGCCAGCAGCACGCCCTTGCCAAGGGGGCTTAAGAAAGGCTACACCTTC. As protein: CASSTPLPRGLKKGYTF. Complete variable domain (other parts from reference TRBV7-9 and TRBJ1-2): DTGVSQNPRHKITKRGQNVTFRCDPISEHNRLYWYRQTLGQGPEFLTYFQNEAQLEKSRLLSDRFSAERPKGSFSTLEIQRTEQGDSAMYLCASSTPLPRGLKKGYTFGSGTRLTVV.

This chain links TRBV27 with TRBJ1-1; D unresolved. V dropped 8 bases and J dropped 3 bases, with 13 bases sitting between them. Germline CDR1 is MNHEY and CDR2 is SMNVEV (reference sequence). This CDR3 is built from 13 residues. The CDR3 nucleotides read TGTGCCAGCGGCGCGGGTGCTGACACTGAAGCTTTCTTT. It specifies CASGAGADTEAFF.

The chain links TRBV28 to TRBJ1-6; possibly TRBD1 for D (6 bases). V shed 3 bases and J shed 6 bases, with 12 bases lying between them. CDR3 length: 15 amino acids. In germline, CDR1 is MDHEN, CDR2 SYDVKM. The CDR3 coding sequence is TGTGCCAGCAGTTTGACAGGCGCCGGTAATTCACCCCTCCACTTT. This sequence encodes CASSLTGAGNSPLHF.

Worth noting for this clone: Germline is not matched at one junction end, which may reflect a read error. The sample contains more than one DNA sequence encoding this CDR3. J is TRBJ2-7 and V is TRBV6-6; the D is unclear. The CDR3 length is 13 residues. In germline, CDR1 is MNHNY, CDR2 SVGAGI (reference sequence). The CDR3 loop is CASSYSGPYEQYF. The CDR3 coding sequence is TGTGCCAGCAGCTACTCTGGCCCCTACGAGCAGTACTTC.

V and J are TRBV30 and TRBJ1-5; D uncertain. The ends were cut back, 2 bases at V and 6 bases at J, with 14 bases in the middle. The CDR3 contains 14 residues. CDR1 is GTSNPN, CDR2 SVGIG, per germline (reference sequence). In DNA, the CDR3 is TGTGCCTGGAGTAAGGACCCGGCGTGTCAGCCCCAGCATTTT. Protein: CAWSKDPACQPQHF. The full variable domain, in which reference TRBV30 and TRBJ1-5 provide the parts outside the CDR3, is SQTIHQWPATLVQPVGSPLSLECTVEGTSNPNLYWYRQAAGRGLQLLFYSVGIGQISSEVPQNLSASRPQDRQFILSSKKLLLSDSGFYLCAWSKDPACQPQHFGDGTRLSIL.

The chain combines TRBV15 with TRBJ2-7; D unclear. In germline, CDR1 is LNHNV, CDR2 YYDKDF (reference sequence). This CDR3 is built from 15 residues. V lost 5 bases, J lost 0 bases, and 14 bases lay in between. The CDR3 DNA follows: TGTGCCACCAGCGTACACAGAGTCCTCTCCTACGAGCAGTACTTC. Translation: CATSVHRVLSYEQYF.

V usage is TRBV7-6 and J usage is TRBJ1-1; 8 bases fit TRBD1. The CDR3 totals 15 residues. Germline trimming cut 3 bases from V and 8 bases from J; bases unmatched to any gene: 11. From germline, CDR1 is SGHVS and CDR2 FNYEAQ. CDR3: CASSLGTGGGTEAFF. CDR3 coding DNA: TGTGCCAGCAGCTTGGGGACAGGCGGGGGCACAGAAGCTTTCTTT.

The chain links TRBV7-3 to TRBJ2-5; TRBD2 matches 8 bases. Germline V gene data show CDR1 as SGHTA and CDR2 as FQGTGA. The CDR3 is 16 amino acids. Trimming removed 2 bases from V and 2 bases from J; junction bases left unmatched: 7. The CDR3 DNA is TGTGCCAGCAGCTTATTAGGGGCTAGCGGGCAAGAGACCCAGTACTTC. Its translation: CASSLLGASGQETQYF.

J is TRBJ2-2 and V is TRBV19, with a weak D call TRBD2 (5 bases). CDR3 length: 13 residues. CDR1 LNHDA and CDR2 SQIVND come from the germline V gene (reference sequence). The V end was cut by 9 bases, the J end by 8 bases, with 16 bases between. The CDR3: CASELLGQGELFF. CDR3 in DNA: TGTGCCAGCGAGCTACTAGGTCAAGGGGAGCTGTTTTTT.

This chain joins TRBV4-1 and TRBJ2-3, with D perhaps matching TRBD2 (7 bases). The V end was cut by 1 base, the J end by 3 bases, with 17 bases between. This CDR3 has 17 residues. Germline V gives CDR1 MGHRA, CDR2 YSYEKL. The CDR3 spells CASSQVRVGGDTDTQYF. The CDR3 DNA sequence: TGCGCCAGCAGCCAAGTTCGGGTAGGGGGGGATACAGATACGCAGTATTTT.

V and J are TRBV23-1 and TRBJ1-5; D call uncertain. TRBV23-1 is known as an ORF, though its function is uncertain. The CDR3 is 16 amino acids. The V end was cut by 2 bases, the J end by 4 bases, with 15 bases between. CDR3: CASSQRPGLENQPQHF. The CDR3 nucleotides read TGCGCCAGCAGTCAACGCCCCGGACTGGAAAATCAGCCCCAGCATTTT.

V is TRBV6-5 and J is TRBJ2-3; D uncertain. Per germline, CDR1 MNHEY and CDR2 SVGAGI. V was pared by 4 bases and J by 4 bases, with 15 bases between. The CDR3 length is 15 residues. CDR3: CASSLLVGQADTQYF. CDR3 DNA: TGTGCCAGCAGTTTACTCGTGGGCCAAGCAGATACGCAGTATTTT.

This sequence joins TRBV11-2 and TRBJ2-5, with a weak D call TRBD1 (6 bases). The J call may not be correct, given that the DNA end is closer to TRBJ2-7. The CDR3 spans 15 residues. Germline CDR1 SGHAT, CDR2 FQNNGV. The DNA for the CDR3 is TGTGCCAGCAGCTTATCCCCGGACAGTACCTACGAGCAGTACTTC. Translation gives CASSLSPDSTYEQYF.

The gene calls are TRBV15 and TRBJ2-1; a weak D match, TRBD2 (6 bases). V lost 1 base, J lost 6 bases, and 13 bases lay in between. Germline V gene sequence: CDR1 LNHNV, CDR2 YYDKDF (reference sequence). CDR3 length: 15 residues. DNA for the CDR3: TGTGCCACCAGCAGAGTGGAGGGAGCCCCCAATGAGCAGTTCTTC. As protein: CATSRVEGAPNEQFF.

By share, this clone ranks as medium-sized. The V gene is TRBV6-4, the J gene TRBJ2-2, with 7 bases that match TRBD1. The germline CDR1 and CDR2 sequences are MRHNA and SNTAGT. The CDR3 loop spans 16 amino acids. V lost 0 bases, J lost 5 bases, and 6 bases stayed unmatched. In DNA, the CDR3 is TGTGCCAGCAGTGACTCTGCCCAGGGGGAAACCGGGGAGCTGTTTTTT. Residues: CASSDSAQGETGELFF.

The genes are TRBV28 and TRBJ2-1, with D tentatively TRBD1 (7 bases). The CDR3 runs to 14 residues. Germline CDR1 reads MDHEN; CDR2 reads SYDVKM. Trimming took off 7 bases at V and 5 bases at J, with 15 bases between the two ends. The CDR3 sequence: CASNWRGPDNEQFF. The DNA for the CDR3 is TGTGCCAGCAACTGGAGGGGGCCCGACAATGAGCAGTTCTTC.